This T cell receptor beta chain was found in a study of T-cell memory formation after mild COVID-19. Overall study: The two donors had largely donor-specific TCR clusters.

Trimming stripped 2 bases from V and 5 bases from J, with 12 bases between. CDR1 and CDR2 from the germline V gene are MNHEY and SMNVEV (reference sequence). The length of the CDR3 is 14 residues. As concerns this clonotype: Its antigen is not identified.

TCRdb reanalysed the 5' RACE reads using MiXCR and keeps one entry per CDR3 protein. Of 110,000 or so distinct CDR3 sequences listed, about a fifth are singletons. Study findings and constraints: Clones contracting over day 15 to 85 were CD4/CD8 balanced, with later expanders leaning CD4+. That cross-reactive memory joined was suggested by some responding clones appearing in pre-infection memory.

This chain links TRBV27 with TRBJ2-5; perhaps TRBD1 as D (7 bases). This receptor was identified in a man aged 18 to 29 who had mild COVID-19 (a few samples of this study predate the infection). Cell type and time point are not known. Sequences were obtained from PBMCs or a T cell subset sorted from them (not recorded which). Here the CDR3 reads CASSLAGQSETQYF. In DNA form, the CDR3 reads TGTGCCAGCAGTTTAGCGGGACAGTCGGAGACCCAGTACTTC.